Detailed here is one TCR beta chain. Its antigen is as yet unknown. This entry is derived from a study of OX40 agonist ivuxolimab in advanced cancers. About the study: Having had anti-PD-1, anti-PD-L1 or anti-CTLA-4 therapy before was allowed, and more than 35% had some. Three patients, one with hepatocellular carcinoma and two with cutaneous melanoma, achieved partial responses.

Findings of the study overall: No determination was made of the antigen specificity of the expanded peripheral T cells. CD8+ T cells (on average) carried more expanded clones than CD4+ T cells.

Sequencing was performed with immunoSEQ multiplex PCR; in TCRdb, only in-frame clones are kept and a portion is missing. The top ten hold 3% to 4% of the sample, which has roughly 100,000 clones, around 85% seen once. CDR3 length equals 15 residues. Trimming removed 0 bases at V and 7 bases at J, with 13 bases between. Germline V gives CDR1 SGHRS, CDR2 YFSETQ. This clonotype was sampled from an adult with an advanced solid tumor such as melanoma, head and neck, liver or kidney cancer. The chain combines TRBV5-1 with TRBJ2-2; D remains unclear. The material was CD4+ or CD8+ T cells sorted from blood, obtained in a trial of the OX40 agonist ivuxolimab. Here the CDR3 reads CASSLAAALVGELFF. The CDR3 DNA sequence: TGCGCCAGCAGCTTGGCCGCCGCGCTTGTCGGGGAGCTGTTTTTT.